This record covers a single T cell receptor beta chain. Antigen: not known. Trimming took off 5 bases at V and 4 bases at J, with 8 bases between the two ends. The CDR3 loop spans 12 amino acids. Germline V gene data show CDR1 as SGHAT and CDR2 as FQNNGV. TCRdb passed the reads through MiXCR, listing each CDR3 protein once. The sample includes approximately 990,000 distinct CDR3 sequences, approximately 33% of them seen just once. The sample originates from a study of T cell repertoires in cytomegalovirus infection. The receptor was derived from a human donor in good health (CMV status not recorded). Some clones in this sample may be carry-over from other donors' samples. Sample: cultured CD8+ T cells from PBMCs, taken from culture after CMV antigen stimulation. The chain employs TRBV11-2 and TRBJ1-1; D not certain. This CDR3 is CASSAYITEAFF. Here the CDR3 DNA reads TGTGCCAGCAGCGCCTATATCACTGAAGCTTTCTTT.